The T cell receptor (beta chain) under discussion was sequenced for a study of T cell responses to AZD1222 COVID-19 vaccine. Measured with immunoSEQ multiplex PCR; TCRdb has only the in-frame clones, and not every one. The repertoire holds nearly 95,000 clones, with around 89% as singletons. This clone has only one observation. Per germline, CDR1 LNHDA and CDR2 SQIVND (reference sequence). The V end was cut by 6 bases, the J end by 4 bases, with 15 bases between. This CDR3 comprises 15 residues. The receptor was derived from an adult in good health. The chain is built from TRBV19 and TRBJ2-2; TRBD2 might be the D (6 bases). The input for sequencing was peripheral blood, taken on day 0 of AZD1222 vaccination. This CDR3 reads CASSPRRDGTGELFF. The CDR3 DNA sequence: TGTGCCAGTAGCCCTAGGAGGGACGGCACCGGGGAGCTGTTTTTT.